Sequencing of this TCR beta chain was carried out in a study of blood T cell repertoires in COVID-19. Looked up from germline, CDR1 is MGHRA and CDR2 is YSYEKL. V lost 2 bases, J lost 4 bases, and 11 bases stayed unmatched. The length of the CDR3 is 17 residues. In the original processing: Reference gene primer amplification in the assay estimated nucleated cell counts. TCRdb keeps only in-frame clones here, not all; method: immunoSEQ multiplex PCR. From that table come the V and J calls and clone size; the DNA was used to work out D and trimming. In the table there are 300,000 to 350,000 clones, about nine tenths of which are singletons.

Sequencing input: peripheral blood. This TCR was sampled from a woman aged 25 to 45 with COVID-19, enrolled during active disease. The V gene is TRBV4-1, the J gene TRBJ2-1, with 7 nucleotides matching TRBD1. Here the CDR3 DNA reads TGCGCCAGCAGCCAATGGCCTCAGGGGGTTCCTTACAATGAGCAGTTCTTC. Translated, it gives CASSQWPQGVPYNEQFF.